The 24 T cell receptor beta chains listed next were all sequenced from one sample in a study of somatic mutations in cytotoxic T cells in rheumatoid arthritis. Using immunoSEQ multiplex PCR, the repertoire was profiled, and TCRdb retains in-frame clones only, with some absent. The sample consists of about 11,000 clones, 82% of them appearing once. Sequencing was performed on CD8+ T cells sorted from blood. These TCRs come from an older woman with rheumatoid arthritis.

The chain uses TRBV6-5 and TRBJ2-1; 7 positions match TRBD2. The V gene end was trimmed by 2 bases and the J gene end by 0 bases; junction bases not matched to a gene: 1. The CDR3 consists of 15 residues. Germline assignment: CDR1 MNHEY and CDR2 SVGAGI. DNA for the CDR3: TGTGCCAGCAGTTACGGCGGGAGCTCCTACAATGAGCAGTTCTTC. The encoded protein is CASSYGGSSYNEQFF.

The gene calls are TRBV13 and TRBJ1-1; 7 positions match TRBD1. CDR1 and CDR2 (germline): PRHDT, FYEKMQ (reference sequence). The ends lost 5 bases at V and 1 base at J; junction bases unmatched: 7. The CDR3 is 15 amino acids. The CDR3 DNA sequence: TGTGCCAGCAGCACCGAAACAGGGGCGAACACTGAAGCTTTCTTT. Its translation: CASSTETGANTEAFF.

CDR3 sequence reads: CASSLTGANNQPQHF. The CDR3 DNA is TGTGCCAGCAGTCTTACAGGGGCGAACAATCAGCCCCAGCATTTT. The chain carries TRBV27 and TRBJ1-5, with TRBD1 identical over 7 bases. J gave up 3 bases and V 5 bases, and 7 bases lay outside the gene matches. Germline assignment: CDR1 MNHEY and CDR2 SMNVEV (reference sequence). The CDR3 has 15 amino acids.

The CDR3 here is CAISEREGLPNTEAFF. The CDR3 DNA reads as TGTGCCATCAGTGAGAGGGAGGGGTTACCCAACACTGAAGCTTTCTTT. The chain is built from TRBV10-3 and TRBJ1-1; D may be TRBD1 (5 bases). The V end lost 2 bases, the J end lost 2 bases, and 15 bases lay between the germline ends. Germline V gene sequence: CDR1 ENHRY, CDR2 SYGVKD. The CDR3 length is 16 residues.

For the CDR3, the DNA is TGTGCCAGCAGCCCGAAGACAGAGAGCGAAGCTTTCTTT. Translation: CASSPKTESEAFF. The chain joins TRBV7-6 to TRBJ1-1; tentatively, D is TRBD1 (5 bases). V lost 5 bases, J lost 8 bases, and 15 bases lay in between. The CDR3 is 13 amino acids. The germline V gene encodes CDR1 SGHVS and CDR2 FNYEAQ.

V is TRBV27 and J is TRBJ1-2; 9 bases line up with TRBD1. This CDR3 contains 15 residues. CDR1 is MNHEY, CDR2 SMNVEV, per germline (reference sequence). V lost 4 bases to trimming and J lost 6 bases; unmatched junction nucleotides: 9. In nucleotides, the CDR3 is TGTGCCAGCAGTTATGGCCCCGACAGGGGGAATGGCTACACCTTC. Its translation is CASSYGPDRGNGYTF.

Concerning this clone itself: The junction differs from germline at one of its ends, possibly a read error. This chain links TRBV7-7 with TRBJ2-7, with 10 bases fitting TRBD1. This CDR3 comprises 14 residues. Germline CDR1 reads SSHAT; CDR2 reads FNYEAQ (reference sequence). Here the CDR3 reads CASSQGQGSYEQYF. The CDR3 nucleotides are TGTGCTAGCAGCCAGGGACAGGGGTCCTACGAGCAGTACTTC.

The chain links TRBV10-3 to TRBJ1-5; unclear D gene. Germline values: CDR1 ENHRY, CDR2 SYGVKD. V was trimmed by 0 bases and J by 3 bases, leaving 9 bases between them. The CDR3 runs 15 residues. The CDR3 spells CAISESSRLNQPQHF. CDR3 bases: TGTGCCATCAGTGAGTCAAGCAGACTCAATCAGCCCCAGCATTTT.

This chain joins TRBV7-6 and TRBJ2-7, with D possibly being TRBD1 (6 bases). This CDR3 region has 14 residues. Trimming took 4 bases from V and 0 from J, leaving 10 bases between them. Germline lookup yields CDR1 SGHVS and CDR2 FNYEAQ. CDR3 DNA: TGTGCCAGCAGCTCGAGGGACATCTCCTACGAGCAGTACTTC. It translates to CASSSRDISYEQYF.

The chain employs TRBV5-5 and TRBJ2-1, with a weak D call TRBD2 (6 bases). The CDR3 has 14 amino acids. The V gene lost 6 bases and the J gene lost 7 bases, with 17 bases spanning the gap. The V gene's germline CDR1 is SGHKS and CDR2 YYEKEE (reference sequence). In DNA form, the CDR3 reads TGTGCCAGCATCCCGGAGGGGATAATAAATGAGCAGTTCTTC. Amino acids: CASIPEGIINEQFF.

The V and J genes are TRBV28 and TRBJ2-1; perhaps TRBD1 as D (6 bases). V lost 5 bases to trimming and J lost 10 bases, with 15 bases between them. CDR3 length equals 13 residues. The germline gives CDR1 MDHEN, CDR2 SYDVKM. CDR3 coding DNA: TGTGCCAGCAGTCCACCAGGGGATCGGGAGCAGTTCTTC. Protein product: CASSPPGDREQFF. The whole variable domain, remainder taken from reference TRBV28 and TRBJ2-1, is DVKVTQSSRYLVKRTGEKVFLECVQDMDHENMFWYRQDPGLGLRLIYFSYDVKMKEKGDIPEGYSVSREKKERFSLILESASTNQTSMYLCASSPPGDREQFFGPGTRLTVL.

The V and J genes are TRBV7-6 and TRBJ2-7; 7 bases line up with TRBD2. CDR1 and CDR2 (germline): SGHVS, FNYEAQ. The CDR3 loop spans 17 amino acids. J gave up 2 bases and V 5 bases, and 15 bases lay outside the gene matches. The CDR3 reads CASSPFFGSGPTYEQYF. The DNA for the CDR3 is TGTGCCAGCAGCCCGTTCTTTGGTAGCGGGCCCACCTACGAGCAGTACTTC.

The genes are TRBV5-1 and TRBJ2-1; weak D call: TRBD2 (6 bases). Germline lookup yields CDR1 SGHRS and CDR2 YFSETQ. Trimming stripped 0 bases from V and 4 bases from J, with 11 bases between. CDR3 size: 15 residues. CDR3 DNA: TGCGCCAGCAGCTTGGATAGCGGCTTTTACAATGAGCAGTTCTTC. Residues: CASSLDSGFYNEQFF.

V usage is TRBV5-1 and J usage is TRBJ2-1, with 12 bases fitting TRBD2. Losses at the gene ends were 4 bases for V and 10 bases for J; bases not matched to a gene: 12. Germline V lookup: CDR1 SGHRS, CDR2 YFSETQ. This CDR3 spans 16 amino acids. CDR3 amino acids: CASSITRLAGGGEQFF. CDR3 coding DNA: TGCGCCAGCAGCATCACGAGGCTAGCGGGGGGGGGAGAGCAGTTCTTC.

V usage is TRBV4-1 and J usage is TRBJ2-7, with 7 bases lining up with TRBD2. With 3 bases clipped from V and 2 bases from J, the junction kept 7 bases outside the gene matches. The CDR3 is 15 residues long. Germline V gene sequence: CDR1 MGHRA, CDR2 YSYEKL. CDR3 sequence (DNA): TGCGCCAGCAGCCAGCCCTGGGACTACCCCTACGAGCAGTACTTC. It translates to CASSQPWDYPYEQYF.

This clone was observed a single time. The chain joins TRBV27 to TRBJ2-1, with D tentatively TRBD2 (6 bases). Germline V gene data show CDR1 as MNHEY and CDR2 as SMNVEV (reference sequence). V lost 8 bases, J lost 9 bases, and 8 bases lay in between. This CDR3 comprises 10 residues. CDR3 bases: TGTGCCAGCGGGGGAGGTGAGCAGTTCTTC. Translated: CASGGGEQFF.

In DNA form, the CDR3 reads TGTGCCAGCTCACCACCGGTAGGGGAGGGAAACACTGAAGCTTTCTTT. Encoded protein: CASSPPVGEGNTEAFF. The J gene is TRBJ1-1, the V gene TRBV18; D is perhaps TRBD1 (5 bases). The germline V gene encodes CDR1 KGHSH and CDR2 LQKENI. The CDR3 consists of 16 residues. Trimming removed 0 bases at V and 2 bases at J, with 13 bases between.

The V and J genes are TRBV27 and TRBJ2-5, with 10 positions matching TRBD2. V shed 5 bases, J shed 2 bases, and the junction held 5 bases outside the gene matches. CDR3 length equals 15 residues. Germline V gene data show CDR1 as MNHEY and CDR2 as SMNVEV (reference sequence). CDR3 DNA sequence: TGTGCCAGCAGTCCGCTGACTAGCGGGCAAGAGACCCAGTACTTC. Amino acid sequence: CASSPLTSGQETQYF.

This clone was seen a few times. V and J are TRBV10-2 and TRBJ2-7; 11 positions agree with TRBD2. From germline, CDR1 is WSHSY and CDR2 SAAADI. The CDR3 loop spans 15 amino acids. The J segment lost 2 bases and the V segment lost 2 bases, leaving 2 bases of the junction unmatched. CDR3 amino acids: CASSEGLAGPYEQYF. The CDR3 DNA is TGCGCCAGCAGTGAGGGACTAGCGGGTCCCTACGAGCAGTACTTC.

The chain links TRBV19 to TRBJ1-5; 10 bases are shared with TRBD1. This CDR3 has 16 amino acids. V shed 4 bases, J shed 4 bases, and the junction held 7 bases outside the gene matches. Germline-derived CDR1 and CDR2 are LNHDA and SQIVND (reference sequence). The CDR3 DNA sequence: TGTGCCAGTAGTACCTCCGTGGGACAGGGGAATCAGCCCCAGCATTTT. Amino acid sequence: CASSTSVGQGNQPQHF.

J is TRBJ2-2 and V is TRBV6-4, with no clear D. CDR1 is MRHNA, CDR2 SNTAGT, per germline. The CDR3 is 12 residues long. Trimming removed 10 bases at V and 3 bases at J, with 9 bases between. The CDR3 nucleotides are TGTGCCACCCGAGCCTACACCGGGGAGCTGTTTTTT. Translating gives CATRAYTGELFF.

The chain uses TRBV2 and TRBJ2-1; 7 bases fit TRBD1. CDR1 and CDR2 (germline): SNHLY, FYNNEI. CDR3 length equals 16 residues. With 7 bases clipped from V and 3 bases from J, the junction kept 12 bases outside the gene matches. Here the CDR3 DNA reads TGTGCCAGCATTCCCGATCCGGGACAGAACTACAATGAGCAGTTCTTC. Protein: CASIPDPGQNYNEQFF.

This clone occurred once. V usage is TRBV7-9 and J usage is TRBJ2-1, with D perhaps TRBD1 (5 bases). There are 17 residues in the CDR3. Germline V CDR1 and CDR2: SEHNR, FQNEAQ (reference sequence). V gave up 4 bases and J gave up 0 bases, with 16 bases separating them. CDR3 residues: CASSSPLGVDSYNEQFF. The CDR3 nucleotides are TGTGCCAGCAGCTCCCCTCTAGGGGTGGACTCCTACAATGAGCAGTTCTTC.

The chain has TRBV2 and TRBJ1-5; D gene unclear. V lost 2 bases, J lost 2 bases, and 13 bases lay in between. The CDR3 extends over 16 amino acids. In germline, CDR1 is SNHLY, CDR2 FYNNEI. Written as DNA, the CDR3 is TGTGCCAGCAGTGAAAACCGAGGTATCGGCAATCAGCCCCAGCATTTT. As protein: CASSENRGIGNQPQHF.